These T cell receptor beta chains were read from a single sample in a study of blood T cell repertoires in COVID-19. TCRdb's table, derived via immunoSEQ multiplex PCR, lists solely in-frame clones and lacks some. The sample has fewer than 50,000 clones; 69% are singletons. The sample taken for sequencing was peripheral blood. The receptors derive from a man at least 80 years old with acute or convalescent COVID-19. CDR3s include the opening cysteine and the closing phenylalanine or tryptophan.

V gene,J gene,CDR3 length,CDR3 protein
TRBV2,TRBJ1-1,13,CASSRDRGYEAFF
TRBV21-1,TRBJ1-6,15,CASSNRQGENSPLHF
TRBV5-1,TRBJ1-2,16,CASSPEGQARLGGYTF
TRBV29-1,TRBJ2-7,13,CSVEGGGQYEQYF
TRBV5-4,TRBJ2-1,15,CASSPGQGSYNEQFF
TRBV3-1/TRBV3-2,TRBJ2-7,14,CASSRLVQGDEQYF
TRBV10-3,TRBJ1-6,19,CAISESAGARSSYNSPLHF
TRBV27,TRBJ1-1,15,CASSSPDRWNTEAFF
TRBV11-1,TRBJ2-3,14,CASSPTTGPDTQYF
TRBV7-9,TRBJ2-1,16,CASSPGLLSSYNEQFF
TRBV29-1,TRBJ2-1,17,CSVERLAGGFHLQEQFF
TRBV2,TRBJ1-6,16,CASRYRDYFYNSPLHF
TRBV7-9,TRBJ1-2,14,CASSRGERGYGYTF
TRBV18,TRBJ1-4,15,CASSPPSQANEKLFF
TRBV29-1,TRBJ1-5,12,CSATGGGQPQHF
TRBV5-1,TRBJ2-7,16,CASSRARRQMIYEQYF
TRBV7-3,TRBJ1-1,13,CASSFTGISEAFF
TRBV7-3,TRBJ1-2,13,CASSRQGDYGYTF
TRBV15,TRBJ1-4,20,CATSRDPGTPFIGPNEKLFF
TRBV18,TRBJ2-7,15,CASSPGQAELYEQYF
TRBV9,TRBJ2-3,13,CASSSLQGVGQYF
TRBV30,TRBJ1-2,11,CAGQENYGYTF
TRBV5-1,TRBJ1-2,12,CASSWDSAGYTF
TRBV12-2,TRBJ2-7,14,CASRSGQGVYEQYF
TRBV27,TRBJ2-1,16,CASTPFASGATNEQFF
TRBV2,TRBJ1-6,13,CASRRTGPAPLHF
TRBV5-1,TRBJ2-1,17,CASSLGGADSIYNEQFF
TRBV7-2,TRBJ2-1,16,CASSLWLAGVMNEQFF
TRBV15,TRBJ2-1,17,CATSRGQGDSYYNEQFF
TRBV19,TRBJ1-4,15,CASSSQGALSEKLFF
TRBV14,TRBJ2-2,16,CASSLWSSQEGGELFF
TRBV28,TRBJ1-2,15,CASSPGQGKSYGYTF
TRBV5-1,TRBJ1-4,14,CASTESDRTEKLFF
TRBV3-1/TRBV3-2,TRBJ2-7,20,CASSQGAQGGAGGSSYEQYF
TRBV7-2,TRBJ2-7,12,CASSLAGGEQYF
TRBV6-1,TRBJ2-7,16,CASSEAQRREGYEQYF
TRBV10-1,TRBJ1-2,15,CASSGEGADNYGYTF
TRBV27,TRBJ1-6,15,CASSLSGAANSPLHF
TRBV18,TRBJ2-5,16,CASSPLGTGGTGPQYF
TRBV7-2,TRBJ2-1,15,CASSLDSGVYNEQFF
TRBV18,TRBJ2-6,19,CASSPMVGTGGPGANVLTF
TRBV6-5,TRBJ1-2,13,CASTTGREGGYTF
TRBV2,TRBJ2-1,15,CASSPPGQRHNEQFF
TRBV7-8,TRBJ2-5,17,CASGGGGTQLGQGTQYF
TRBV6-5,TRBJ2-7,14,CASSISSASYEQYF
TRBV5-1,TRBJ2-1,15,CASSGGTSGNNEQFF